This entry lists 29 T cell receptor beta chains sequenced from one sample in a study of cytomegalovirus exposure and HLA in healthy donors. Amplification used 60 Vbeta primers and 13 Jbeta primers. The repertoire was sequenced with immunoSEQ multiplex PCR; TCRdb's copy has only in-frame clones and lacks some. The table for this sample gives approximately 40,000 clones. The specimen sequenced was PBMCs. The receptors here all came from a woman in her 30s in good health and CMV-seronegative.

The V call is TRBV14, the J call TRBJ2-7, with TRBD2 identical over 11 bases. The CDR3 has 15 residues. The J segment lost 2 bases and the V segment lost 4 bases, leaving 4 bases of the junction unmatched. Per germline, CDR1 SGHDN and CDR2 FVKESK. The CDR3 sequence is CASSPTSGTPYEQYF. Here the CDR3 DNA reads TGTGCCAGCAGCCCGACTAGCGGGACACCCTACGAGCAGTACTTC.

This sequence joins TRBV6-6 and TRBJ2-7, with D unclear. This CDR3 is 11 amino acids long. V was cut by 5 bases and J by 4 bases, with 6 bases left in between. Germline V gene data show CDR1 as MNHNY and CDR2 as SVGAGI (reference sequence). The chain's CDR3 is CASSSKYEQYF. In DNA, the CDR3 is TGTGCCAGCAGTAGCAAGTACGAGCAGTACTTC.

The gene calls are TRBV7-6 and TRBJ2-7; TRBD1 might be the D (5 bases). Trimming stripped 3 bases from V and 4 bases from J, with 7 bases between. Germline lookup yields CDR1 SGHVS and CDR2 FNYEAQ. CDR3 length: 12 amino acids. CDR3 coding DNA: TGTGCCAGCAGCTTTCAGGGTTACGAGCAGTACTTC. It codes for CASSFQGYEQYF.

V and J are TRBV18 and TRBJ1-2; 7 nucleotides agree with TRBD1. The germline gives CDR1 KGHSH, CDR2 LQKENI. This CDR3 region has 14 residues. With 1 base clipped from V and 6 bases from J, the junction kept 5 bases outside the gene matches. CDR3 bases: TGTGCCAGCTCACCACGGGTAGGGGGCCATGGCTACACCTTC. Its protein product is CASSPRVGGHGYTF.

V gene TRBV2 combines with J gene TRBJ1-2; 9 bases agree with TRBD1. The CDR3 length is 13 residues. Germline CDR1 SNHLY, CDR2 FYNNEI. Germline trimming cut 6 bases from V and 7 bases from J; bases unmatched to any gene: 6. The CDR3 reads CASRTGTGFGYTF. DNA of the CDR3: TGTGCCAGCAGGACCGGGACAGGGTTTGGCTACACCTTC.

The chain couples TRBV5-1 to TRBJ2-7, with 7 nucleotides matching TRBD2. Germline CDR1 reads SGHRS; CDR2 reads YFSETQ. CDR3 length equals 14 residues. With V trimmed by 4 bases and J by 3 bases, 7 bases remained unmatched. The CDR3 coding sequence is TGCGCCAGCAGCCCCGGACTAGATGACTACGAGCAGTACTTC. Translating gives CASSPGLDDYEQYF.

In DNA form, the CDR3 reads TGTGCCTGGAGGCGTCAGGTAGCGAATGAAAAACTGTTTTTT. Translated, it gives CAWRRQVANEKLFF. The chain joins TRBV30 to TRBJ1-4, with D unclear. The V gene's germline CDR1 is GTSNPN and CDR2 SVGIG (reference sequence). The CDR3 is 14 residues long. The ends were cut back, 3 bases at V and 5 bases at J, with 13 bases in the middle.

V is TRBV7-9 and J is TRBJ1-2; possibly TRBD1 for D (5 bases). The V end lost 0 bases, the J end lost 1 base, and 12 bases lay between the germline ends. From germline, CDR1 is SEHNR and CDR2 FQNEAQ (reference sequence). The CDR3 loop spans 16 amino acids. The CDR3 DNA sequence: TGTGCCAGCAGCTTAGCGCTTCTAGACAGTAACTATGGCTACACCTTC. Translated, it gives CASSLALLDSNYGYTF.

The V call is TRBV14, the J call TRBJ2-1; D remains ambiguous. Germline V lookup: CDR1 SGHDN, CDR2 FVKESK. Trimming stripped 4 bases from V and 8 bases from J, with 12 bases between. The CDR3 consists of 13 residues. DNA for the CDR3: TGTGCCAGCAGCCCCATACTCCGCGATGAGCAGTTCTTC. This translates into CASSPILRDEQFF. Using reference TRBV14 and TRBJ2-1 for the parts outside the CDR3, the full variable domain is EAGVTQFPSHSVIEKGQTVTLRCDPISGHDNLYWYRRVMGKEIKFLLHFVKESKQDESGMPNNRFLAERTGGTYSTLKVQPAELEDSGVYFCASSPILRDEQFFGPGTRLTVL.

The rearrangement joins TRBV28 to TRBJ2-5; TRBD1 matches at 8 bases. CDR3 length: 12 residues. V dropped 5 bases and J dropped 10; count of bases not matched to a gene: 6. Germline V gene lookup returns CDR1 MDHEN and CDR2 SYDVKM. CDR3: CASSARTGLQYF. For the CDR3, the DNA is TGTGCCAGCAGTGCTCGGACAGGGCTCCAGTACTTC.

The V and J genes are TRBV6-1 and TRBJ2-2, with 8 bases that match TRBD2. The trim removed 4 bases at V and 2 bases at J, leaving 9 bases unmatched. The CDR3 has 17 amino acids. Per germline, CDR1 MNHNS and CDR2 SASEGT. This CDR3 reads CASSGTSLPLNTGELFF. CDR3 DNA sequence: TGTGCCAGCAGTGGGACTAGCCTACCCCTAAACACCGGGGAGCTGTTTTTT.

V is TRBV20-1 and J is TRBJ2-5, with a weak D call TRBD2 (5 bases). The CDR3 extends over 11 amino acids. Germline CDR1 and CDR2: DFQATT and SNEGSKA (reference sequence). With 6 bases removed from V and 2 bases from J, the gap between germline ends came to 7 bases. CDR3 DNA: TGCAGTGCCAGGAGGCAAGAGACCCAGTACTTC. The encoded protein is CSARRQETQYF.

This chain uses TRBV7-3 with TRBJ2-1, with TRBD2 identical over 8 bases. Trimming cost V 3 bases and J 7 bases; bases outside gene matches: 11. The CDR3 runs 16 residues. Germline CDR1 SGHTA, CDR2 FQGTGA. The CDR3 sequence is CASSFDPGGIGNEQFF. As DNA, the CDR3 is TGTGCCAGCAGCTTCGACCCGGGAGGGATTGGGAATGAGCAGTTCTTC.

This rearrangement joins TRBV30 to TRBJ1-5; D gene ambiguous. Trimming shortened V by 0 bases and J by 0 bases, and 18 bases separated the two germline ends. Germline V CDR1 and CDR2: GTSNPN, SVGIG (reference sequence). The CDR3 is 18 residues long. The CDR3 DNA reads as TGTGCCTGGAGTGTATCCAGATCCCCCGGACTTAGCAATCAGCCCCAGCATTTT. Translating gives CAWSVSRSPGLSNQPQHF.

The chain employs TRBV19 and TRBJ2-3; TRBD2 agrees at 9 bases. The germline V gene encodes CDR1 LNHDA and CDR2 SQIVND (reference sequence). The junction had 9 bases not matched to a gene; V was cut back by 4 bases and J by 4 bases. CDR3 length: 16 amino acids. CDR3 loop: CASSRRSGSSADTQYF. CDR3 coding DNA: TGTGCCAGTAGTAGGCGTAGCGGGAGTTCTGCAGATACGCAGTATTTT. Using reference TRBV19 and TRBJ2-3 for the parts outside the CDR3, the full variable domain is DGGITQSPKYLFRKEGQNVTLSCEQNLNHDAMYWYRQDPGQGLRLIYYSQIVNDFQKGDIAEGYSVSREKKESFPLTVTSAQKNPTAFYLCASSRRSGSSADTQYFGPGTRLTVL.

This chain's CDR3 is CAWSSQTSTDTQYF. CDR3 DNA sequence: TGTGCCTGGAGTAGTCAGACTAGCACAGATACGCAGTATTTT. The gene calls are TRBV30 and TRBJ2-3; D not resolved. With 2 bases removed from V and 0 bases from J, the gap between germline ends came to 9 bases. The CDR3 consists of 14 residues. In germline, CDR1 is GTSNPN, CDR2 SVGIG (reference sequence).

The CDR3: CASSPQGEEQYF. The CDR3 region has the DNA TGTGCCAGCTCACCACAGGGAGAGGAGCAGTACTTC. The genes are TRBV18 and TRBJ2-7; tentative D call: TRBD2 (5 bases). V lost 1 base and J lost 7, with 8 bases in between. From germline, CDR1 is KGHSH and CDR2 LQKENI. The CDR3 covers 12 residues.

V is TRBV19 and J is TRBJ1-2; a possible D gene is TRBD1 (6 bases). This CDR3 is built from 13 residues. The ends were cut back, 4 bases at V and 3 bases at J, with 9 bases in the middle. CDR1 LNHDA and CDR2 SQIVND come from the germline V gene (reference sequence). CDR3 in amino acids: CASSNRVHYGYTF. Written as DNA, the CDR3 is TGTGCCAGTAGTAACAGGGTGCACTATGGCTACACCTTC.

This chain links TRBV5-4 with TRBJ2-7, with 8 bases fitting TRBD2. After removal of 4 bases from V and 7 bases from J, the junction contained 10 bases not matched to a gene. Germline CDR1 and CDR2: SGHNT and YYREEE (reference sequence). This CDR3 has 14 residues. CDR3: CASSPFGPGGEQYF. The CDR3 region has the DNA TGTGCCAGCAGCCCCTTTGGGCCGGGGGGGGAGCAGTACTTC. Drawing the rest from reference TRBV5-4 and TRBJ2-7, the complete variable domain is ETGVTQSPTHLIKTRGQQVTLRCSSQSGHNTVSWYQQALGQGPQFIFQYYREEENGRGNFPPRFSGLQFPNYSSELNVNALELDDSALYLCASSPFGPGGEQYFGPGTRLTVT.

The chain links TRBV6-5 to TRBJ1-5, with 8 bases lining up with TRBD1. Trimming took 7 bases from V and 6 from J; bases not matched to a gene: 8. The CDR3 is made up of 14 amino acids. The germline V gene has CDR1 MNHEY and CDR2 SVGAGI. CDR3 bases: TGTGCCAGCAAACCCTGGACAGGGAGTCAGCCCCAGCATTTT. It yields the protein CASKPWTGSQPQHF.

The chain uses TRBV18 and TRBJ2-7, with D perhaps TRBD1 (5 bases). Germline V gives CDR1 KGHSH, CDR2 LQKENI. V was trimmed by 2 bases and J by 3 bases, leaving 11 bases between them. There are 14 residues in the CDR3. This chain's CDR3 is CASSPSQGGYEQYF. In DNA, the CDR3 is TGTGCCAGCTCACCATCTCAGGGCGGCTACGAGCAGTACTTC.

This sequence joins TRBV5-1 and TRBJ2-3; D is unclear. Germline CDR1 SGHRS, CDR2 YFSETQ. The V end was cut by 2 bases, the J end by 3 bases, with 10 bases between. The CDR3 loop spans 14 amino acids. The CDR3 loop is CASSLVGRTDTQYF. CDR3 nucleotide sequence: TGCGCCAGCAGCTTAGTGGGCCGTACAGATACGCAGTATTTT.

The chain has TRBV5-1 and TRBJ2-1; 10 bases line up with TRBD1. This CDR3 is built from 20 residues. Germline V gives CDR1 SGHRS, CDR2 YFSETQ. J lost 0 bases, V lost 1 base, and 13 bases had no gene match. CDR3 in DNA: TGCGCCAGCAGCTTGAGCGGGGGACAGGGGATTCCTAGCTCCTACAATGAGCAGTTCTTC. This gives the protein CASSLSGGQGIPSSYNEQFF.

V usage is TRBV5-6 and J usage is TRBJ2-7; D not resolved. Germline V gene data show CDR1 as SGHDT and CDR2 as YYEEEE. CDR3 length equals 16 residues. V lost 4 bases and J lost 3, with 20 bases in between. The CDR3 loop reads CASSLSTSAVRYEQYF. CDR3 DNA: TGTGCCAGCAGCCTGTCCACTTCGGCGGTCCGCTACGAGCAGTACTTC.

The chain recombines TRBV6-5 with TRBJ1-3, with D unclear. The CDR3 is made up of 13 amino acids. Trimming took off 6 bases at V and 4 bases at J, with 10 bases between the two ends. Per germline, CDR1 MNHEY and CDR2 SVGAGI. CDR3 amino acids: CASRRVQGNTIYF. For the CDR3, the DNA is TGTGCCAGCAGGCGGGTACAGGGAAACACCATATATTTT.

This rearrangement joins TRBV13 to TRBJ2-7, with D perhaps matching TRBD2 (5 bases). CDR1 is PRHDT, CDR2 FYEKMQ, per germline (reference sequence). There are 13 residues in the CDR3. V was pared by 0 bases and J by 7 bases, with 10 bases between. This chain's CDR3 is CASSLGLRDEQYF. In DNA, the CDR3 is TGTGCCAGCAGCTTAGGACTACGGGATGAGCAGTACTTC.

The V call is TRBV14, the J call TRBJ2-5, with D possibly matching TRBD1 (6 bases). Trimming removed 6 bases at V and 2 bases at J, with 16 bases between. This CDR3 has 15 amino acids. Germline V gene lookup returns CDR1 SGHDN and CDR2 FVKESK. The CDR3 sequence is CASRGSGQGQETQYF. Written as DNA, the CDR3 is TGTGCCAGCAGGGGAAGTGGTCAGGGGCAAGAGACCCAGTACTTC.

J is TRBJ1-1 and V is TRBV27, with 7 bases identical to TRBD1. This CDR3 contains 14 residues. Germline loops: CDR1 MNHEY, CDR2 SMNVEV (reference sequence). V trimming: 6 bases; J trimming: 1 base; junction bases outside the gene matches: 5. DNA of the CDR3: TGTGCCAGCAGGGGACAGCGTACGAACACTGAAGCTTTCTTT. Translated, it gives CASRGQRTNTEAFF.

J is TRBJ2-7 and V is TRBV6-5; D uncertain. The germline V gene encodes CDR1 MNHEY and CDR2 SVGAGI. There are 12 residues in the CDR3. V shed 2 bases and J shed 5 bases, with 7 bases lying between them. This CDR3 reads CASSYPPDEQYF. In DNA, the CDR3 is TGTGCCAGCAGTTACCCTCCAGACGAGCAGTACTTC.